The clone carrying this TCR beta chain showed up many times. The antigen remains undetermined. Construction of TCR beta libraries relied on iRepertoire HTBI primers and on Arm-PCR targeting CDR3 regions. TCRdb independently ran MiXCR on the multiplex PCR reads; one entry per CDR3 protein. The data hold about 660,000 distinct CDR3 sequences, with 25% to 35% observed a single time. Noted time point: persistent/refractory GD, antithyroid drugs over 5 years with positive TRAb. RNA from PBMCs was the source of the TCR library. The record originates from a study of regulatory T cells in long-lasting Graves disease. Study results and limitations: There were preferences for TRBV28, TRBJ1-2 and TRBJ2-5 in persistent disease.

CDR1 is SQVTM and CDR2 is ANQGSEA in the germline V gene. The CDR3 is made up of 11 amino acids. The J segment lost 4 bases and the V segment lost 7 bases, leaving 3 bases of the junction unmatched. This material consisted of peripheral blood mononuclear cells (PBMCs), taken when the disease was refractory, from a patient treated with antithyroid drugs. The receptor was isolated from a female donor with Graves disease. This chain connects TRBV29-1 to TRBJ1-1, with 7 bases lining up with TRBD1. DNA for the CDR3: TGCAGCGCCGACAGGGTCACTGAAGCTTTCTTT. Translated, it gives CSADRVTEAFF.